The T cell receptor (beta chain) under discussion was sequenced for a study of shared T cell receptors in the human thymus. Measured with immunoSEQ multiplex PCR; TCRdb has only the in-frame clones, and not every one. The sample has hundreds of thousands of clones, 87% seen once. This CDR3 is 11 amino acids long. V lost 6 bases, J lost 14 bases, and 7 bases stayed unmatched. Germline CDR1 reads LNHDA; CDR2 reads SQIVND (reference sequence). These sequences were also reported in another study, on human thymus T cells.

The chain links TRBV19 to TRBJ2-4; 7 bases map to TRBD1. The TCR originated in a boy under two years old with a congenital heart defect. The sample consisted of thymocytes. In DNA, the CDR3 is TGTGCCAGTAGCCAACAGGGGTCTGAGTACTTC. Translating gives CASSQQGSEYF.